The T cell receptor (beta chain) under discussion was sequenced for a study of response to subunit inactivated influenza vaccine. This clonotype was picked up a small number of times. TCRdb used MiXCR to reprocess the RT-PCR reads, holding one entry per CDR3 protein. The sample lists a few hundred thousand distinct CDR3 sequences, 12% to 15% occurring once. The TCR was taken from a man between 50 and 59 years old who received an inactivated influenza vaccine. This material consisted of PBMCs from blood, taken 11 to 12 days after vaccination.

The CDR3 DNA follows: TGCAGTGCTAGAGAAGTGAACACCGGGGAGCTGTTTTTT. Amino acid sequence: CSAREVNTGELFF. The chain joins TRBV20-1 to TRBJ2-2; D unresolved. The CDR3 is 13 amino acids. Germline-derived CDR1 and CDR2 are DFQATT and SNEGSKA (reference sequence). The germline V and J ends were trimmed by 0 bases and 1 base, with 3 bases remaining between them.